This T cell receptor (beta chain) was captured in a study of blood T cells in healthy people across ages. General study findings and limits: Observed TCR beta diversity per million T cells went down as age went up. This fall followed a roughly linear course with age. Naive T cell percentage showed a strong correlation with the diversity of TCR beta.

CDR1 and CDR2 (germline): MDHEN, SYDVKM. Trimming shortened V by 5 bases and J by 1 base, and 12 bases separated the two germline ends. This CDR3 is 15 amino acids long. A sample-barcoded 5' primer and a J-beta primer mix were used in a second PCR of roughly 7 to 11 cycles. TCRdb called the 5' RACE reads again in MiXCR, with one record for every CDR3 protein. This table holds around 1.5 million distinct CDR3 sequences, approximately 59% found once. Concerning this clonotype itself: The antigen is not known.

This sequence originates from a man younger than 35 in good health. The V gene is TRBV28, the J gene TRBJ1-5, with D uncertain. Sequencing was carried out using blood. The CDR3 nucleotides read TGTGCCAGCAGTGCTACCAGTGGGAGCAATCAGCCCCAGCATTTT. Protein: CASSATSGSNQPQHF.